These 27 T cell receptor beta chains were all obtained from the same sample, sequenced in a study of human T cells and chemical hapten exposure. MiXCR, run by TCRdb on the RACE reads, gives a single entry per CDR3 protein. The sample consists of 75,000 to 100,000 distinct CDR3 sequences, about 9.3% of them appearing once. Regarding time point: patch test 2, 6 weeks after DPC sensitization. The sample's treatment: therapeutic diphenylcyclopropenone sensitization with weekly scalp DPC. The source was whole blood, collected in connection with sensitization to the hapten diphenylcyclopropenone (DPC). These receptors were obtained from a woman aged 40 to 50 with alopecia areata. Some clones in this sample may be carry-over from other donors' samples.

This clonotype was detected ten times or more. V gene TRBV5-5 combines with J gene TRBJ2-5; perhaps TRBD2 as D (7 bases). The germline CDR1 and CDR2 sequences are SGHKS and YYEKEE (reference sequence). The ends were cut back, 4 bases at V and 5 bases at J, with 18 bases in the middle. This CDR3 has 15 residues. The CDR3 region is CASSPGGPGGETQYF. The CDR3 DNA reads TGTGCCAGCAGCCCGGGGGGCCCGGGGGGCGAGACCCAGTACTTC.

This sequence joins TRBV7-2 and TRBJ2-2, with D perhaps assigned TRBD1 or TRBD2 (7 bases each). Trimming pared 5 bases from V and 4 bases from J, leaving 14 bases between. The CDR3 totals 15 residues. In germline, CDR1 is SGHTA, CDR2 FQGNSA. CDR3 residues: CASSQGGPTTGELFF. The CDR3 DNA reads TGTGCCAGCAGCCAGGGGGGGCCGACCACCGGGGAGCTGTTTTTT.

The chain carries TRBV18 and TRBJ2-3, with D perhaps matching TRBD2 (6 bases). CDR1 and CDR2 (germline): KGHSH, LQKENI. This CDR3 is 16 amino acids long. V was cut by 3 bases and J by 4 bases, with 17 bases left in between. The chain's CDR3 is CASSPPRGTAADTQYF. Here the CDR3 DNA reads TGTGCCAGCTCACCCCCCCGGGGGACGGCGGCAGATACGCAGTATTTT. The full variable domain, completed using reference TRBV18 and TRBJ2-3, is NAGVMQNPRHLVRRRGQEARLRCSPMKGHSHVYWYRQLPEEGLKFMVYLQKENIIDESGMPKERFSAEFPKEGPSILRIQQVVRGDSAAYFCASSPPRGTAADTQYFGPGTRLTVL.

The chain combines TRBV20-1 with TRBJ2-5; 10 nucleotides match TRBD2. Germline CDR1 is DFQATT and CDR2 is SNEGSKA (reference sequence). The CDR3 length is 14 residues. After removal of 4 bases from V and 3 bases from J, the junction contained 5 bases not matched to a gene. The CDR3 coding sequence is TGCAGTGCTACCTATGGACTAGCGGAAGAGACCCAGTACTTC. Its protein product is CSATYGLAEETQYF.

There are many counts of this clonotype. Here the CDR3 reads CASTSGPYNEQFF. The CDR3 DNA reads TGTGCCAGCACCTCAGGGCCTTACAATGAGCAGTTCTTC. The V call is TRBV7-8, the J call TRBJ2-1; possible D gene TRBD1, 5 bases. V dropped 7 bases and J dropped 4 bases, with 11 bases sitting between them. Per germline, CDR1 SGHVS and CDR2 FQNEAQ. The CDR3 runs 13 residues.

This clonotype was found many times. V gene TRBV7-6 combines with J gene TRBJ2-1; no clear D gene. The germline V gene has CDR1 SGHVS and CDR2 FNYEAQ. The V gene lost 1 base and the J gene lost 3 bases, with 10 bases spanning the gap. This CDR3 spans 15 amino acids. CDR3 in DNA: TGTGCCAGCAGCTTAGAATCCACTGACTACAATGAGCAGTTCTTC. Amino acids: CASSLESTDYNEQFF.

The V call is TRBV28, the J call TRBJ2-7; maybe TRBD2 (6 bases). The ends were cut back, 3 bases at V and 2 bases at J, with 17 bases in the middle. Looked up from germline, CDR1 is MDHEN and CDR2 is SYDVKM. The CDR3 contains 16 residues. The CDR3 DNA reads as TGTGCCAGCAGTTTTGGGGACTCGGACGGACCCTACGAGCAGTACTTC. The encoded protein is CASSFGDSDGPYEQYF.

This clonotype was seen a few times. The V gene is TRBV9, the J gene TRBJ2-1, with D unresolved. Germline loops: CDR1 SGDLS, CDR2 YYNGEE. Trimming took off 1 base at V and 6 bases at J, with 8 bases between the two ends. This CDR3 spans 13 amino acids. CDR3 bases: TGTGCCAGCAGCGTAACCGGTGCCAATGAGCAGTTCTTC. Its protein product is CASSVTGANEQFF.

There are many counts of this clonotype. The rearrangement joins TRBV29-1 to TRBJ2-7, with D perhaps matching TRBD1 or TRBD2 (7 bases each). Trimming shortened V by 4 bases and J by 12 bases, and 16 bases separated the two germline ends. The CDR3 totals 11 residues. Germline CDR1 is SQVTM and CDR2 is ANQGSEA. CDR3 residues: CSVVRGRELYF. CDR3 coding DNA: TGCAGCGTTGTAAGGGGGCGGGAGTTGTACTTC.

The CDR3 loop reads CASSLGLAGGGNEQFF. CDR3 DNA sequence: TGTGCCAGCAGTTTAGGACTAGCGGGAGGAGGCAATGAGCAGTTCTTC. This chain connects TRBV12-3 or TRBV12-4 to TRBJ2-1, with 13 bases identical to TRBD2. V dropped 1 base and J dropped 6; count of bases not matched to a gene: 3. The length of the CDR3 is 16 residues.

The chain uses TRBV28 and TRBJ1-2; 7 nucleotides agree with TRBD1. The V segment lost 5 bases and the J segment 5 bases; nucleotides outside the gene matches: 11. Germline V lookup: CDR1 MDHEN, CDR2 SYDVKM. The CDR3 has 15 residues. CDR3 nucleotides: TGTGCCAGCAGTCTCAGCGGGACAGAGGGTTATGGCTACACCTTC. Encoded protein: CASSLSGTEGYGYTF.

In this sample, this clonotype turned up many times. The rearrangement joins TRBV30 to TRBJ2-5; 12 nucleotides match TRBD2. The CDR3 extends over 17 amino acids. V lost 1 base, J lost 0 bases, and 6 bases stayed unmatched. The germline V gene has CDR1 GTSNPN and CDR2 SVGIG (reference sequence). The CDR3 DNA is TGTGCCTGGAGTGGGACTAGCGGGATGCCGTACCAAGAGACCCAGTACTTC. Protein sequence: CAWSGTSGMPYQETQYF. Variable domain in full (rest from reference TRBV30 and TRBJ2-5): SQTIHQWPATLVQPVGSPLSLECTVEGTSNPNLYWYRQAAGRGLQLLFYSVGIGQISSEVPQNLSASRPQDRQFILSSKKLLLSDSGFYLCAWSGTSGMPYQETQYFGPGTRLLVL.

The V gene is TRBV3-1, the J gene TRBJ2-1, with TRBD2 identical over 8 bases. The germline gives CDR1 LGHDT, CDR2 YNNKEL (reference sequence). After removal of 1 base from V and 5 bases from J, the junction contained 4 bases not matched to a gene. The CDR3 is made up of 15 amino acids. CDR3 sequence (DNA): TGTGCCAGCAGCCAAGGTCTAGCGGGTCACAATGAGCAGTTCTTC. It translates to CASSQGLAGHNEQFF.

This chain uses TRBV27 with TRBJ1-6; D not certain. The CDR3 is made up of 15 amino acids. CDR1 is MNHEY, CDR2 SMNVEV, per germline (reference sequence). Trimming pared 1 base from V and 5 bases from J, leaving 9 bases between. CDR3 amino acids: CASSLLAGNNSPLHF. The CDR3 DNA follows: TGTGCCAGCAGTTTATTAGCGGGGAATAATTCACCCCTCCACTTT.

Ten or more counts support this clonotype. The chain carries TRBV7-2 and TRBJ2-1, with a tentative D call TRBD1 (5 bases). Germline V gene lookup returns CDR1 SGHTA and CDR2 FQGNSA. Trimming cost V 4 bases and J 14 bases, with 18 bases left between them. The length of the CDR3 is 13 residues. In DNA, the CDR3 is TGTGCCAGCAGCTCGGATTTAGGAGAAGGGGAGTTCTTC. Translating gives CASSSDLGEGEFF.

This clonotype was seen a handful of times. The V gene is TRBV6-4, the J gene TRBJ2-3; tentative D call: TRBD2 (5 bases). V was clipped by 7 bases and J by 0 bases, with 11 bases between them. Germline V lookup: CDR1 MRHNA, CDR2 SNTAGT. This CDR3 is built from 14 residues. CDR3 loop: CASKSGASTDTQYF. CDR3 in DNA: TGTGCCAGCAAGAGCGGAGCCAGCACAGATACGCAGTATTTT.

This clonotype was seen repeatedly, ten times or more. The chain couples TRBV14 to TRBJ2-1, with D perhaps matching TRBD2 (6 bases). This CDR3 is 12 amino acids long. The ends were cut back, 4 bases at V and 12 bases at J, with 13 bases in the middle. Germline assignment: CDR1 SGHDN and CDR2 FVKESK. CDR3 nucleotides: TGTGCCAGCAGCCTGACTGGGGGAGGGCAGTTCTTC. It is translated as CASSLTGGGQFF.

There are a few counts of this clonotype. The V and J genes are TRBV11-2 and TRBJ2-2, with D uncertain. Trimming left V 0 bases short and J 3 bases short, with 5 bases between. The CDR3 consists of 14 residues. The germline CDR1 and CDR2 sequences are SGHAT and FQNNGV. CDR3 coding DNA: TGTGCCAGCAGCTTAGAACTGGACACCGGGGAGCTGTTTTTT. Its translation is CASSLELDTGELFF.

This clonotype came up a few times. J is TRBJ2-5 and V is TRBV7-2, with D unclear. The length of the CDR3 is 12 residues. The V and J ends lost 4 bases and 13 bases respectively, with 16 bases between them. Germline CDR1 SGHTA, CDR2 FQGNSA. The CDR3 nucleotides are TGTGCCAGCAGCTCCAACCCCCGGTTGCGGTACTTC. This codes for CASSSNPRLRYF.

Many counts were recorded for this clonotype. The chain joins TRBV6-5 to TRBJ1-5; TRBD1 is a possible D gene (5 bases). V was cut by 7 bases and J by 0 bases, with 22 bases left in between. Looked up from germline, CDR1 is MNHEY and CDR2 is SVGAGI. This CDR3 has 18 amino acids. CDR3 in amino acids: CASKERGRGVYSNQPQHF. The CDR3 DNA sequence: TGTGCCAGCAAAGAACGGGGGAGAGGGGTCTATAGCAATCAGCCCCAGCATTTT.

This clonotype was detected a few times. This chain connects TRBV12-3 or TRBV12-4 to TRBJ2-1; D not resolved. This CDR3 comprises 13 residues. The V end lost 3 bases, the J end lost 7 bases, and 10 bases lay between the germline ends. The CDR3 sequence: CASSFQLGNEQFF. CDR3 coding DNA: TGTGCCAGCAGTTTCCAGCTGGGGAATGAGCAGTTCTTC.

V usage is TRBV7-2 and J usage is TRBJ2-2; possibly TRBD2 for D (5 bases). There are 13 residues in the CDR3. Germline V lookup: CDR1 SGHTA, CDR2 FQGNSA. Trimming left V 11 bases short and J 1 base short, with 11 bases between. CDR3 nucleotide sequence: TGTGCCGAGCAAGCGGTGAACACCGGGGAGCTGTTTTTT. This encodes CAEQAVNTGELFF.

The chain has TRBV5-1 and TRBJ2-7; TRBD2 matches at 9 bases. The ends lost 3 bases at V and 3 bases at J; junction bases unmatched: 10. CDR1 SGHRS and CDR2 YFSETQ come from the germline V gene. There are 16 residues in the CDR3. For the CDR3, the DNA is TGCGCCAGCAGCTCCGGGACTAGCCGCTCCGGCTACGAGCAGTACTTC. Its protein product is CASSSGTSRSGYEQYF.

This clonotype has just a few counts. The chain recombines TRBV25-1 with TRBJ2-7; tentatively, D is TRBD2 (5 bases). Germline CDR1 and CDR2: MGHDK and SYGVNS. Trimming removed 6 bases at V and 6 bases at J, with 15 bases between. This CDR3 has 13 residues. The CDR3 bases are TGTGCCAGCAGGAGTACGGGGATCGGCGAGCAGTACTTC. Its translation: CASRSTGIGEQYF.

This clonotype appeared a single time. The chain couples TRBV29-1 to TRBJ2-3; 7 bases are a match to TRBD2. The CDR3 sequence is 15 residues long. J lost 0 bases, V lost 3 bases, and 6 bases had no gene match. CDR1 and CDR2 from the germline V gene are SQVTM and ANQGSEA. The CDR3 spells CSVEVGGSSTDTQYF. Written as DNA, the CDR3 is TGCAGCGTTGAGGTGGGCGGGAGTAGCACAGATACGCAGTATTTT.

The rearrangement joins TRBV4-1 to TRBJ1-4, with TRBD1 as a possible D gene (6 bases). V dropped 0 bases and J dropped 3 bases, with 11 bases sitting between them. CDR1 is MGHRA, CDR2 YSYEKL, per germline. The CDR3 runs to 16 residues. The CDR3 protein is CASSQEGGRPNEKLFF. The CDR3 coding sequence is TGCGCCAGCAGCCAAGAAGGGGGACGTCCTAATGAAAAACTGTTTTTT.

This clonotype was detected a few times. The V and J genes are TRBV29-1 and TRBJ2-7; the D is unclear. The V gene lost 7 bases and the J gene lost 3 bases, with 10 bases spanning the gap. The CDR3 contains 11 residues. CDR1 and CDR2 from the germline V gene are SQVTM and ANQGSEA. CDR3 protein: CSGKENYEQYF. For the CDR3, the DNA is TGCAGCGGGAAAGAGAACTACGAGCAGTACTTC.